What follows are 10 T cell receptor beta chains derived from one specimen sequenced in a study of technical replicates of blood from several donors. Only in-frame clones appear in the TCRdb table, and some are missing; sequencing was by immunoSEQ multiplex PCR. This table holds approximately 78,000 clones, just under 97% found once. The sequenced material came from T cells isolated from PBMCs. The origin of the receptors is a human donor in good health.

The chain couples TRBV4-2 to TRBJ2-3; 7 bases align to TRBD1. The J segment lost 3 bases and the V segment lost 5 bases, leaving 5 bases of the junction unmatched. This CDR3 is built from 14 residues. Germline CDR1 LGHNA, CDR2 YNFKEQ. CDR3 in DNA: TGTGCCAGCAGCGTCCGGGACAGAACAGATACGCAGTATTTT. Translated: CASSVRDRTDTQYF.

This rearrangement joins TRBV5-1 to TRBJ2-3; no clear D gene. CDR1 and CDR2 from the germline V gene are SGHRS and YFSETQ. The V end lost 0 bases, the J end lost 2 bases, and 7 bases lay between the germline ends. CDR3 size: 14 residues. The CDR3 loop reads CASSLAEITDTQYF. CDR3 nucleotides: TGCGCCAGCAGCTTGGCCGAGATCACAGATACGCAGTATTTT.

The chain recombines TRBV2 with TRBJ2-3, with 7 bases identical to TRBD2. Germline-derived CDR1 and CDR2 are SNHLY and FYNNEI. This CDR3 region has 14 residues. V was clipped by 3 bases and J by 6 bases; unmatched bases: 6. CDR3 coding DNA: TGTGCCAGCAGTGATGGACTAGAGGTGGATACGCAGTATTTT. Translating gives CASSDGLEVDTQYF.

The V gene is TRBV5-1, the J gene TRBJ2-4; D not certain. There are 16 residues in the CDR3. Germline CDR1 and CDR2: SGHRS and YFSETQ. The V end lost 0 bases, the J end lost 0 bases, and 10 bases lay between the germline ends. CDR3 in DNA: TGCGCCAGCAGCTTGGCCCTCGGTCTAGCCAAAAACATTCAGTACTTC. It encodes CASSLALGLAKNIQYF.

CDR3 sequence (DNA): TGTGCCAGCACCAATGAGGGCACCCAGTACTTC. This codes for CASTNEGTQYF. The chain employs TRBV7-9 and TRBJ2-5, with D tentatively TRBD2 (5 bases). The CDR3 runs 11 residues. The germline V gene encodes CDR1 SEHNR and CDR2 FQNEAQ (reference sequence). The V gene lost 7 bases and the J gene lost 8 bases, with 11 bases spanning the gap.

Only one count was recorded for this clone. This sequence joins TRBV21-1 and TRBJ2-2; the table's D call of TRBD2 was not tested on the DNA. TRBV21-1 is a known pseudogene. CDR3 length: 19 amino acids. CDR3 DNA: TGTGCCAGCAGCAAAGAAGGGGCCAGCGGGGGAGATAACACCGGGGAGCTGTTTTTT. Its translation is CASSKEGASGGDNTGELFF.

For the CDR3, the DNA is TGTGCCAGCTCACCTGGCTTGCGTACGGGACAGCCTTACAATGAGCAGTTCTTC. Translation gives CASSPGLRTGQPYNEQFF. This sequence joins TRBV18 and TRBJ2-1; 7 nucleotides agree with TRBD1. The length of the CDR3 is 18 residues. Germline V gives CDR1 KGHSH, CDR2 LQKENI. The V segment lost 3 bases and the J segment 4 bases; nucleotides outside the gene matches: 15.

The chain employs TRBV13 and TRBJ2-2; D possibly corresponds to TRBD2 (6 bases). The V end was cut by 3 bases, the J end by 5 bases, with 7 bases between. CDR3 length equals 13 residues. The germline V gene encodes CDR1 PRHDT and CDR2 FYEKMQ (reference sequence). The CDR3 sequence: CASSFGGTGELFF. DNA for the CDR3: TGTGCCAGCAGCTTCGGGGGAACCGGGGAGCTGTTTTTT.

CDR3 residues: CASSDTSNQETQYF. CDR3 in DNA: TGTGCCAGCAGCGATACTAGTAACCAAGAGACCCAGTACTTC. V is TRBV7-9 and J is TRBJ2-5; a possible D gene is TRBD2 (5 bases). CDR3 length: 14 residues. From germline, CDR1 is SEHNR and CDR2 FQNEAQ (reference sequence). The V gene lost 5 bases and the J gene lost 0 bases, with 10 bases spanning the gap. The variable domain in full, completed from reference TRBV7-9 and TRBJ2-5, reads DTGVSQNPRHKITKRGQNVTFRCDPISEHNRLYWYRQTLGQGPEFLTYFQNEAQLEKSRLLSDRFSAERPKGSFSTLEIQRTEQGDSAMYLCASSDTSNQETQYFGPGTRLLVL.

The J gene is TRBJ1-5, the V gene TRBV21-1; TRBD1, the table's D call, lacks a check against the DNA. TRBV21-1 is a recognized pseudogene. There are 14 residues in the CDR3. The CDR3 loop is CASNPGQGFQPQHF. CDR3 sequence (DNA): TGTGCCAGCAATCCGGGACAGGGGTTTCAGCCCCAGCATTTT.